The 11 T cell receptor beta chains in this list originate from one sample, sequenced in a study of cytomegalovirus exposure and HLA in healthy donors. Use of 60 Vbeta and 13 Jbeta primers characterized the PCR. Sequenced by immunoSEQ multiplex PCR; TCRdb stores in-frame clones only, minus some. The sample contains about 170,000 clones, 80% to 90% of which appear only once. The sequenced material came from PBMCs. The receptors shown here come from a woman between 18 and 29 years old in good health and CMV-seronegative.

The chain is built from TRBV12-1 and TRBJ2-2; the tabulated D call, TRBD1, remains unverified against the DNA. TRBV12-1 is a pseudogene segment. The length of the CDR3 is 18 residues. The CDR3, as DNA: TGTGCCAGCAGCTCCGGTTGCCGACAGGGGACGAGTACCGGGGAGCTGTTTTTT. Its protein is CASSSGCRQGTSTGELFF.

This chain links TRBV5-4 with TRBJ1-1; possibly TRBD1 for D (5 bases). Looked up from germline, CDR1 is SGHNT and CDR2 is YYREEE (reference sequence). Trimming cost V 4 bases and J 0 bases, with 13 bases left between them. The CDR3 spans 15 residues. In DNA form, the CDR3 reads TGTGCCAGCAGCCCGGGTGGGGCCATGAACACTGAAGCTTTCTTT. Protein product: CASSPGGAMNTEAFF.

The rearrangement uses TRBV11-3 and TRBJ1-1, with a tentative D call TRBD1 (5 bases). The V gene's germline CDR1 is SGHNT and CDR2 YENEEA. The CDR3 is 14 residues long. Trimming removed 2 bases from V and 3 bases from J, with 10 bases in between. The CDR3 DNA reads TGTGCCAGCAGCTTAAGCGGGGGATACACTGAAGCTTTCTTT. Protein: CASSLSGGYTEAFF. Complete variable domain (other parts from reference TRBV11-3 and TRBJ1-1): EAGVVQSPRYKIIEKKQPVAFWCNPISGHNTLYWYLQNLGQGPELLIRYENEEAVDDSQLPKDRFSAERLKGVDSTLKIQPAELGDSAVYLCASSLSGGYTEAFFGQGTRLTVV.

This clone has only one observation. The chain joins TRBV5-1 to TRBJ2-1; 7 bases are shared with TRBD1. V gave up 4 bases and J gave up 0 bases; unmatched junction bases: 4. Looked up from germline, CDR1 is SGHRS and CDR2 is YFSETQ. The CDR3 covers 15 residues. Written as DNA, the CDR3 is TGCGCCAGCAGCCCCACAGGGGTCTCCTACAATGAGCAGTTCTTC. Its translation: CASSPTGVSYNEQFF. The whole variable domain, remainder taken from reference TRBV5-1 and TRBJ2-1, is KAGVTQTPRYLIKTRGQQVTLSCSPISGHRSVSWYQQTPGQGLQFLFEYFSETQRNKGNFPGRFSGRQFSNSRSEMNVSTLELGDSALYLCASSPTGVSYNEQFFGPGTRLTVL.

In DNA, the CDR3 is TGTGCCAGCAGTTCGCAACTCAATAACGATGAGCAGTTCTTC. Amino acids: CASSSQLNNDEQFF. This rearrangement joins TRBV12-1 to TRBJ2-1; TRBD2 was called by the table and not checked on the DNA. TRBV12-1 has pseudogene status. The CDR3 totals 14 residues.

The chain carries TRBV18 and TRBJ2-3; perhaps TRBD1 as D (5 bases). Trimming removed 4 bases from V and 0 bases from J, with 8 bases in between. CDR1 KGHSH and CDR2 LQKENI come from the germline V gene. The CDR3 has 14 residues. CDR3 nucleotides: TGTGCCAGCTCACAAAGACAGAGCACAGATACGCAGTATTTT. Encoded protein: CASSQRQSTDTQYF.

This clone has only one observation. As DNA, the CDR3 is TGTGCCAGCTCATCGGAGGCAGGGGGAGATACGCAGTATTTT. It codes for CASSSEAGGDTQYF. J is TRBJ2-3 and V is TRBV18; 7 bases are a match to TRBD1. From germline, CDR1 is KGHSH and CDR2 LQKENI. Losses at the gene ends were 5 bases for V and 5 bases for J; bases not matched to a gene: 7. This CDR3 contains 14 residues.

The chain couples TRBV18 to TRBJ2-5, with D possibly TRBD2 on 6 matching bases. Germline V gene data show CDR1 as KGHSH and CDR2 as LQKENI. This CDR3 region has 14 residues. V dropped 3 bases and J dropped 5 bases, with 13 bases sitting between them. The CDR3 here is CASSPLRGQETQYF. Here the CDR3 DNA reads TGTGCCAGCTCACCCTTGCGGGGCCAGGAGACCCAGTACTTC.

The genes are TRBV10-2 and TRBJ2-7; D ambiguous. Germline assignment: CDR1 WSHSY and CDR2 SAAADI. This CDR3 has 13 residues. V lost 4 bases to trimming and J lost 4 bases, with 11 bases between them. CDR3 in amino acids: CASSGPRPYEQYF. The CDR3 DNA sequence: TGCGCCAGCAGTGGGCCCCGTCCATACGAGCAGTACTTC.

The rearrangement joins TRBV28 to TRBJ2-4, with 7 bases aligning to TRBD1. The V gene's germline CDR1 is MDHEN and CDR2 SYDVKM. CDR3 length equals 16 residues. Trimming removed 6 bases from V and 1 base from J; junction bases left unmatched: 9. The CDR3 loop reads CASSPSARGAKNIQYF. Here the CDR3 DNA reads TGTGCCAGCAGCCCATCCGCCAGGGGGGCCAAAAACATTCAGTACTTC.

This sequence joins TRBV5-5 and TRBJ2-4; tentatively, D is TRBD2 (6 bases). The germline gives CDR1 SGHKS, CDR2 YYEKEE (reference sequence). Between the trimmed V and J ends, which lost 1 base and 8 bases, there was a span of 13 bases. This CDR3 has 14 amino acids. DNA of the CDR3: TGTGCCAGCAGCTTGCAGGGCGGGATATACATTCAGTACTTC. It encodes CASSLQGGIYIQYF.